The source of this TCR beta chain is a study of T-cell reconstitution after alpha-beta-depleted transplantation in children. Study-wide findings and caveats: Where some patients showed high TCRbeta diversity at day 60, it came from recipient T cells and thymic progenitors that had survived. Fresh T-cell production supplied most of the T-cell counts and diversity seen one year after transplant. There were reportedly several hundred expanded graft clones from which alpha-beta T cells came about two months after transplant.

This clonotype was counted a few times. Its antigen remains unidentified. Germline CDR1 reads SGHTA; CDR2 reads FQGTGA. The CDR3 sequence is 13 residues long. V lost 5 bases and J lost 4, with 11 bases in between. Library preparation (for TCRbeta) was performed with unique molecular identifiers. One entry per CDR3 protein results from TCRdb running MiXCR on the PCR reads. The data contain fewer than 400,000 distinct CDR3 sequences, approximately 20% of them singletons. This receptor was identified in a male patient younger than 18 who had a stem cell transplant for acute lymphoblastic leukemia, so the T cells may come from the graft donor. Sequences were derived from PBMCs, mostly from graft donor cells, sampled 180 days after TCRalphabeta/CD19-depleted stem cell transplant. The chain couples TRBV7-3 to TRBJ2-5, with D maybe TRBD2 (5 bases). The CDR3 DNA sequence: TGTGCCAGCAGCCCGTCCGAGGGAGAGACCCAGTACTTC. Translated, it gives CASSPSEGETQYF.